Given below is one T cell receptor beta chain in context. These data belong to a study of PD-1 and CTLA-4 blockade in melanoma. TCRdb keeps only in-frame clones here, not all; method: immunoSEQ multiplex PCR. The sample carries around 11,000 clones, around 82% recorded once. The material was CD8+ T cells from peripheral blood, obtained from a patient given anti-PD-1 treatment. The receptor's source is a human donor with melanoma.

The CDR3 coding sequence is TGTGCCTGGAGCCCCTATGGGGAAGGCTACACCTTC. Encoded protein: CAWSPYGEGYTF. The chain uses TRBV30 and TRBJ1-2, with D hard to call. CDR1 is GTSNPN, CDR2 SVGIG, per germline (reference sequence). The CDR3 runs 12 residues. Trimming took off 3 bases at V and 8 bases at J, with 13 bases between the two ends.